The 9 T cell receptor beta chains below come from one sample, sequenced in a study of shared clonotypes between healthy human individuals. CD45RO negativity and positive selection for CCR7 defined naive CD8 cells, a population that excluded terminally differentiated effector memory CD45RA+ cells. Produced via immunoSEQ multiplex PCR; TCRdb's table is partial and in-frame only. The repertoire holds about 2,200,000 clones, with 90% to 95% as singletons. Source material: naive CD8+ T cells from PBMCs. The receptors come from a man aged 18 to 35 in good health. Some clones in this sample may be carry-over from other donors' samples.

The CDR3 loop is CASSGDYNEQFF. The CDR3 DNA is TGCGCCAGCAGCGGAGACTACAATGAGCAGTTCTTC. V is TRBV5-1 and J is TRBJ2-1; D remains unclear. The CDR3 has 12 amino acids. Germline loops: CDR1 SGHRS, CDR2 YFSETQ. Trimming removed 4 bases at V and 3 bases at J, with 5 bases between. Full variable domain (outside the CDR3, taken from reference TRBV5-1 and TRBJ2-1): KAGVTQTPRYLIKTRGQQVTLSCSPISGHRSVSWYQQTPGQGLQFLFEYFSETQRNKGNFPGRFSGRQFSNSRSEMNVSTLELGDSALYLCASSGDYNEQFFGPGTRLTVL.

V usage is TRBV19 and J usage is TRBJ1-1; TRBD1 is a possible D gene (6 bases). V lost 1 base to trimming and J lost 1 base, with 7 bases between them. CDR3 length: 14 residues. Germline CDR1 LNHDA, CDR2 SQIVND (reference sequence). The CDR3 DNA sequence: TGTGCCAGTAGTATAGGACAGGCGAACACTGAAGCTTTCTTT. This codes for CASSIGQANTEAFF.

Notes on this clone: Other DNA sequences of this sample code for an identical CDR3. The chain employs TRBV9 and TRBJ2-5; tentatively, D is TRBD2 (5 bases). The CDR3 spans 14 residues. With 3 bases removed from V and 2 bases from J, the gap between germline ends came to 11 bases. Germline V gives CDR1 SGDLS, CDR2 YYNGEE. CDR3 in amino acids: CASSASGTQETQYF. The CDR3 DNA reads TGTGCCAGCAGCGCAAGCGGAACTCAAGAGACCCAGTACTTC. Based on the CDR3 plus reference TRBV9 and TRBJ2-5, the full variable domain is DSGVTQTPKHLITATGQRVTLRCSPRSGDLSVYWYQQSLDQGLQFLIQYYNGEERAKGNILERFSAQQFPDLHSELNLSSLELGDSALYFCASSASGTQETQYFGPGTRLLVL.

The rearrangement joins TRBV5-4 to TRBJ2-3; 7 positions match TRBD2. This CDR3 comprises 16 residues. The J segment lost 3 bases and the V segment lost 0 bases, leaving 7 bases of the junction unmatched. Germline V gene lookup returns CDR1 SGHNT and CDR2 YYREEE (reference sequence). The chain's CDR3 is CASSLEGREMTDTQYF. The CDR3 DNA follows: TGTGCCAGCAGCTTGGAAGGGCGGGAGATGACAGATACGCAGTATTTT.

The rearrangement joins TRBV10-3 to TRBJ2-1; no definite D call. The germline V gene encodes CDR1 ENHRY and CDR2 SYGVKD. The CDR3 loop spans 15 amino acids. V was cut by 6 bases and J by 5 bases, with 17 bases left in between. CDR3 sequence (DNA): TGTGCCATCAGGGACCCGGGTACCCCTAACAATGAGCAGTTCTTC. It specifies CAIRDPGTPNNEQFF.

Here the CDR3 DNA reads TGCGCCAGCAGCTTGGAAATCTCGGGGGCCTTAGAGCAGTACTTC. Translating it yields CASSLEISGALEQYF. V gene TRBV5-1 combines with J gene TRBJ2-7, with D perhaps matching TRBD1 or TRBD2 (6 bases each). The germline V gene encodes CDR1 SGHRS and CDR2 YFSETQ. This CDR3 has 15 residues. Trimming shortened V by 0 bases and J by 7 bases, and 17 bases separated the two germline ends.

This clone was seen just once. The rearrangement joins TRBV2 to TRBJ1-5, with a weak D call TRBD1 (6 bases). Per germline, CDR1 SNHLY and CDR2 FYNNEI. V was cut by 6 bases and J by 0 bases, with 30 bases left in between. The CDR3 consists of 21 residues. CDR3 sequence: CASRGSIQGDNGVYSNQPQHF. The CDR3 coding sequence is TGTGCCAGCAGGGGATCTATACAGGGTGACAACGGAGTTTATAGCAATCAGCCCCAGCATTTT. The full variable domain, rest sourced from reference TRBV2 and TRBJ1-5, is EPEVTQTPSHQVTQMGQEVILRCVPISNHLYFYWYRQILGQKVEFLVSFYNNEISEKSEIFDDQFSVERPDGSNFTLKIRSTKLEDSAMYFCASRGSIQGDNGVYSNQPQHFGDGTRLSIL.

The rearrangement uses TRBV5-1 and TRBJ2-1; 12 bases fit TRBD2. Germline loops: CDR1 SGHRS, CDR2 YFSETQ. V lost 4 bases to trimming and J lost 6 bases; unmatched junction nucleotides: 14. The CDR3 has 18 residues. The CDR3 here is CASSTRPGLAGLSNEQFF. The DNA of the CDR3 is TGCGCCAGCAGCACCCGACCAGGACTAGCGGGATTGTCCAATGAGCAGTTCTTC.

The rearrangement uses TRBV7-2 and TRBJ2-1; 9 bases line up with TRBD2. The CDR3 sequence is 14 residues long. J was trimmed by 9 bases and V by 5 bases; bases with no gene match: 8. Germline V lookup: CDR1 SGHTA, CDR2 FQGNSA. The CDR3 coding sequence is TGTGCCAGCAGCCTTTGGACTAGCGAGGGTGAGCAGTTCTTC. Residues: CASSLWTSEGEQFF. Using reference TRBV7-2 and TRBJ2-1 for the parts outside the CDR3, the full variable domain is GAGVSQSPSNKVTEKGKDVELRCDPISGHTALYWYRQSLGQGLEFLIYFQGNSAPDKSGLPSDRFSAERTGGSVSTLTIQRTQQEDSAVYLCASSLWTSEGEQFFGPGTRLTVL.